This TCR beta chain was identified during a study of metastatic and nonmetastatic thyroid tumors (dated by TCRdb to 2019 to 2021). Regarding the study in general: For patients with malignant and with benign thyroid disease, the researchers compared repertoires between peripheral blood samples and tumor or nodule tissue samples. Beyond this particular receptor, the publication reports: In both blood and tumor samples, malignant tumors were reported to have significantly higher TCR beta diversity than benign nodules.

CDR1 and CDR2, per the germline V gene, are KGHDR and SFDVKD. The cysteine opens and the phenylalanine closes a CDR3 of 17 amino acids. Of the read, only the CDR3 DNA is kept; its 51 bases are in frame from base 1. Trimming takes 3 bases from V and 2 bases from J, and the germline ends sit 16 bases apart. No treatment had been received by any patient before thyroid surgery. Patient clinical samples collected from about 2011 to 2019 were retrospectively analysed using T-cell receptor beta sequencing. This clone was seen repeatedly, ten times or more. Its antigen target is currently unknown. It has no much larger one-base neighbor in the sample; base qualities were not kept. The method was PCR. This sample was sequenced with an Illumina HiSeq 4000. High-throughput sequencing was used to profile the CDR3 region of the TCR beta-chain in every patient. The study's own analysis went as follows. A classifier to discriminate distant-metastatic papillary thyroid cancer patients was built from CDR3 differences across clinicopathological groups. To measure repertoire diversity the researchers used the Shannon index, while the Morisita-Horn index served to gauge how similar the tumor and blood repertoires were. Using fastp trimming at Q25 and MiXCR clonotype assembly, TCRdb reanalyzed the public sequencing data and kept in-frame beta chains. The V and J calls and clone size come from TCRdb's table, not from the authors' own analysis. The sample records under 45,000 clones, 17% of which are singletons. The ten most abundant clones make up about a tenth of the sample.

The chain uses TRBV24-1 and TRBJ2-1; the D gene is perhaps TRBD2, from 6 matching bases. The sequence derives from a female donor with papillary thyroid cancer or a benign thyroid nodule (not recorded which). Some clones in this sample may be carry-over from other donors' samples. Sequenced input: tumor tissue. The DNA reads TGTGCCACCAGTGATCGGGGAGGATATTCTACCTACAATGAGCAGTTCTTC. This is translated as CATSDRGGYSTYNEQFF.